This passage covers 10 T cell receptor beta chains from one sample sequenced in a study of T cells after yellow fever vaccination. Each CDR3 protein gets one entry after TCRdb re-called the 5' RACE reads with MiXCR. This table has some 240,000 distinct CDR3 sequences, roughly 3.7% appearing once. The specimen comprised PBMCs, sampled 15 days after the yellow fever booster vaccination. All receptors come from a man younger than 35 who received the YFV17D yellow fever vaccine.

This clonotype was seen repeatedly, ten times or more. The chain couples TRBV7-6 to TRBJ2-3; tentatively, D is TRBD1 (5 bases). Germline V gene lookup returns CDR1 SGHVS and CDR2 FNYEAQ. CDR3 size: 15 residues. The V end lost 4 bases, the J end lost 4 bases, and 15 bases lay between the germline ends. This CDR3 is CASSYDQGAADTQYF. The CDR3 bases are TGTGCCAGCAGCTACGACCAAGGGGCTGCAGATACGCAGTATTTT.

This clonotype was seen repeatedly, ten times or more. This CDR3 reads CASSFQGFSDTQYF. The CDR3 DNA sequence: TGTGCCAGCAGTTTTCAGGGTTTCTCAGATACGCAGTATTTT. The chain uses TRBV12-3 or TRBV12-4 and TRBJ2-3; maybe TRBD1 (5 bases). The CDR3 loop spans 14 amino acids. Trimming took off 3 bases at V and 4 bases at J, with 11 bases between the two ends.

This clonotype came up many times. The chain combines TRBV7-2 with TRBJ2-4; D is unresolved. With 5 bases removed from V and 0 bases from J, the gap between germline ends came to 5 bases. The CDR3 is made up of 13 amino acids. The germline V gene encodes CDR1 SGHTA and CDR2 FQGNSA. As DNA, the CDR3 is TGTGCCAGCAGCGAACCAGCCAAAAACATTCAGTACTTC. Translating gives CASSEPAKNIQYF.

This clonotype was seen many times. The chain uses TRBV20-1 and TRBJ2-3; 10 bases are shared with TRBD2. The V gene's germline CDR1 is DFQATT and CDR2 SNEGSKA (reference sequence). CDR3 size: 15 residues. V gave up 0 bases and J gave up 2 bases; unmatched junction bases: 2. In DNA form, the CDR3 reads TGCAGTGCTAGAGATCTAGCGGGGGTCACAGATACGCAGTATTTT. Translation gives CSARDLAGVTDTQYF.

In this sample, this clonotype turned up many times. The V gene is TRBV5-1, the J gene TRBJ1-6; TRBD1 agrees at 9 bases. CDR1 and CDR2 (germline): SGHRS, YFSETQ. Trimming at V came to 1 base and at J to 5 bases, leaving 4 bases not matched to a gene. The length of the CDR3 is 16 residues. The CDR3 nucleotides are TGCGCCAGCAGCTTGACAGGGGGCAGAAATAATTCACCCCTCCACTTT. This codes for CASSLTGGRNNSPLHF.

This clonotype was recorded many times. Here the CDR3 DNA reads TGTGCCAGCAGCTTAGATACCTACAATGAGCAGTTCTTC. Amino acid sequence: CASSLDTYNEQFF. The V gene is TRBV7-7, the J gene TRBJ2-1; D is unclear. The V gene lost 1 base and the J gene lost 2 bases, with 3 bases spanning the gap. The germline V gene encodes CDR1 SSHAT and CDR2 FNYEAQ (reference sequence). The CDR3 contains 13 residues.

This clonotype has at least ten counts. DNA for the CDR3: TGTGCCAGCAGTTTTAGGGCAGCAGACACTGAAGCTTTCTTT. Translation: CASSFRAADTEAFF. The chain is built from TRBV12-3 or TRBV12-4 and TRBJ1-1; D remains ambiguous. The CDR3 runs 14 residues. V was shortened by 3 bases and J by 3 bases, with 11 bases between the two germline ends.

Many counts were recorded for this clonotype. V and J are TRBV3-1 and TRBJ1-1; TRBD1 is a possible D gene (5 bases). The CDR3 contains 13 residues. From germline, CDR1 is LGHDT and CDR2 YNNKEL (reference sequence). V lost 3 bases and J 5 bases, leaving 10 bases between the germline ends. CDR3 loop: CASSQGPETEAFF. The CDR3 bases are TGTGCCAGCAGCCAGGGACCCGAAACTGAAGCTTTCTTT.

There are many counts of this clonotype. The chain employs TRBV5-1 and TRBJ2-2; 7 nucleotides line up with TRBD1. There are 15 residues in the CDR3. J was trimmed by 3 bases and V by 5 bases; bases with no gene match: 7. CDR1 is SGHRS, CDR2 YFSETQ, per germline. CDR3 sequence (DNA): TGCGCCAGCAGTGGTACACAGGGGTACACCGGGGAGCTGTTTTTT. Encoded protein: CASSGTQGYTGELFF.

This clonotype showed up many times. The CDR3 reads CASSPDRATYEQYF. CDR3 nucleotides: TGTGCCAGCTCACCAGACAGGGCCACCTACGAGCAGTACTTC. J is TRBJ2-7 and V is TRBV18; TRBD1 agrees at 7 bases. The germline V gene has CDR1 KGHSH and CDR2 LQKENI. The CDR3 has 14 amino acids. J gave up 2 bases and V 2 bases, and 3 bases lay outside the gene matches.